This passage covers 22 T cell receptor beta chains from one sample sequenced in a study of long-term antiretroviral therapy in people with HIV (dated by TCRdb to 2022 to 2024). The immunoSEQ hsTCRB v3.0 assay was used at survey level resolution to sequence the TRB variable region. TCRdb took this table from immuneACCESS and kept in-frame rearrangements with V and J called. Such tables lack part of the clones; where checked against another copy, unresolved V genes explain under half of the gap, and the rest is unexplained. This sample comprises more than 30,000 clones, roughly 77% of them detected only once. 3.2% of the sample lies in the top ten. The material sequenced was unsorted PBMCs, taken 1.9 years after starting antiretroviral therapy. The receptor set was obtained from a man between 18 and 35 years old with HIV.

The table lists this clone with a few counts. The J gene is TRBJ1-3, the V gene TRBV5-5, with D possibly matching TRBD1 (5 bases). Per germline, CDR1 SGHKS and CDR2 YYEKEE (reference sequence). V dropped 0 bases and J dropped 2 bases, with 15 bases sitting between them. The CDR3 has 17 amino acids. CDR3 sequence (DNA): TGTGCCAGCAGCTTGGGGCCGACAGTGACAGCTGGAAACACCATATATTTT. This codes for CASSLGPTVTAGNTIYF. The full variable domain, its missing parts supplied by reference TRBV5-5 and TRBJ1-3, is DAGVTQSPTHLIKTRGQQVTLRCSPISGHKSVSWYQQVLGQGPQFIFQYYEKEERGRGNFPDRFSARQFPNYSSELNVNALLLGDSALYLCASSLGPTVTAGNTIYFGEGSWLTVV.

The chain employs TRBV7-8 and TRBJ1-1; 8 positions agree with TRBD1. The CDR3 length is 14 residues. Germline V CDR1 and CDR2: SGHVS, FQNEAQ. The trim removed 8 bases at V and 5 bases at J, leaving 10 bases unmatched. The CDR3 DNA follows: TGTGCCAGCCTCACGGACAGGGAGGGGACTGAAGCTTTCTTT. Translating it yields CASLTDREGTEAFF.

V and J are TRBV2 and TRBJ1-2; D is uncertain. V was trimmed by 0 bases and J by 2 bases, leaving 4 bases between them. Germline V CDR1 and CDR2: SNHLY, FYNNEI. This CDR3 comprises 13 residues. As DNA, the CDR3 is TGTGCCAGCAGTGAAGCGCGAAACTATGGCTACACCTTC. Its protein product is CASSEARNYGYTF.

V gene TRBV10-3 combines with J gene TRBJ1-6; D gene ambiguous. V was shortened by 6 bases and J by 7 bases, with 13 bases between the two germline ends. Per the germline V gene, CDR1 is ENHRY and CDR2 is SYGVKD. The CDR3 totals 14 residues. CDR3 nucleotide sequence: TGTGCCATCAGACAATTGGCGGGGAATTCACCCCTCCACTTT. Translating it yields CAIRQLAGNSPLHF.

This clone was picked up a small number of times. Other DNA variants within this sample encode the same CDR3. The CDR3 loop is CASSFRGTYEQYF. In DNA form, the CDR3 reads TGTGCCAGCAGTTTCAGGGGGACCTACGAGCAGTACTTC. The chain couples TRBV28 to TRBJ2-7; 7 bases line up with TRBD1. V lost 3 bases, J lost 2 bases, and 1 base stayed unmatched. Germline values: CDR1 MDHEN, CDR2 SYDVKM. The CDR3 contains 13 residues.

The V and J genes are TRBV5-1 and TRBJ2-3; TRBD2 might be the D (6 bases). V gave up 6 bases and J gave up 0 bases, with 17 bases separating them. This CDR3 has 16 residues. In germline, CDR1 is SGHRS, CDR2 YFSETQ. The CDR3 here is CASTRDSTSSTDTQYF. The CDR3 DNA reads TGCGCCAGCACGCGGGACTCCACCTCTAGCACAGATACGCAGTATTTT.

The CDR3 sequence: CASSRGLNEQYF. The DNA of the CDR3 is TGTGCCAGCAGTAGGGGTCTCAACGAGCAGTACTTC. V and J are TRBV27 and TRBJ2-7; TRBD1 might be the D (5 bases). This CDR3 contains 12 residues. Germline assignment: CDR1 MNHEY and CDR2 SMNVEV (reference sequence). Trimming pared 5 bases from V and 5 bases from J, leaving 10 bases between.

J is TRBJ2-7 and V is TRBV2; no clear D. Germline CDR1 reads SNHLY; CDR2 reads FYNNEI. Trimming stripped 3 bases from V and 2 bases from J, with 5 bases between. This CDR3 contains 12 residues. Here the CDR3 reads CASSEATYEQYF. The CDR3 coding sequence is TGTGCCAGCAGTGAGGCAACCTACGAGCAGTACTTC.

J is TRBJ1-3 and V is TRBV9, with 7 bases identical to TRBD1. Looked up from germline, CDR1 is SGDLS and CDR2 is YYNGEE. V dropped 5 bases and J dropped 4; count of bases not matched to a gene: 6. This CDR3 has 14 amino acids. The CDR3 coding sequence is TGTGCCAGCAGTACAGACAGGGAGGGAAACACCATATATTTT. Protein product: CASSTDREGNTIYF.

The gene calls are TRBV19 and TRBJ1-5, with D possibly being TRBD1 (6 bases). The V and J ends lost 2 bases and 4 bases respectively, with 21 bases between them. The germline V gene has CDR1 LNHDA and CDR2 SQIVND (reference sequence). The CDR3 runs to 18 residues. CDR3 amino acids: CASSIHVSVTGYNQPQHF. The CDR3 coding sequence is TGTGCCAGTAGTATACATGTGAGTGTTACAGGGTATAATCAGCCCCAGCATTTT.

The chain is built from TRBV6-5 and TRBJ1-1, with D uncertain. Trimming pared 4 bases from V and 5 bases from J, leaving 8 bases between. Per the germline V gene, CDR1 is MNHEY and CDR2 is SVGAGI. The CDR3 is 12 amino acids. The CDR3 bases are TGTGCCAGCAGTTCCGGGGTTACTGAAGCTTTCTTT. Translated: CASSSGVTEAFF.

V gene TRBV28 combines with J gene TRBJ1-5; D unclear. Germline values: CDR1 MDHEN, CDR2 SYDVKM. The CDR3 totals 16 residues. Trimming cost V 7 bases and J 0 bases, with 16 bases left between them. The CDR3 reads CASKSIRDYSNQPQHF. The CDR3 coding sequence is TGTGCCAGCAAATCTATACGGGATTATAGCAATCAGCCCCAGCATTTT.

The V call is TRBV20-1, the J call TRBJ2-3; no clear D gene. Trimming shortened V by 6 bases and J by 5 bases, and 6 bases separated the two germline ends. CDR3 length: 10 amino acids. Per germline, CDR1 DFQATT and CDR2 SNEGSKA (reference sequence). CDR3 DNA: TGCAGTGCGACGATAGATACGCAGTATTTT. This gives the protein CSATIDTQYF.

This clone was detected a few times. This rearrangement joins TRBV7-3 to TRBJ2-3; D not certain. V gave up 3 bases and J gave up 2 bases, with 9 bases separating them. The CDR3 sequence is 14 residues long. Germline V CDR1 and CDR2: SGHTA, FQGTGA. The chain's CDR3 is CASSLAPHTDTQYF. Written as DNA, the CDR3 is TGTGCCAGCAGCTTGGCCCCCCACACAGATACGCAGTATTTT.

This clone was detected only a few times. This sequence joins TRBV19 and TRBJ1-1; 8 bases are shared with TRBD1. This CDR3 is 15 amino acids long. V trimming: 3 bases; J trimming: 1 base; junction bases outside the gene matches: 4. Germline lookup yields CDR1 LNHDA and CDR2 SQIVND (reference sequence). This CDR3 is CASSIATGANTEAFF. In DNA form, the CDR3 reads TGTGCCAGTAGTATCGCGACAGGGGCGAACACTGAAGCTTTCTTT.

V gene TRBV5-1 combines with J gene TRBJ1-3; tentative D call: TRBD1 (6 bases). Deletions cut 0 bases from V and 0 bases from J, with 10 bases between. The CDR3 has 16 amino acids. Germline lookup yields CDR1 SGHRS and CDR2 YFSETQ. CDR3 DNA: TGCGCCAGCAGCTTGGGAGGGGGAAGCTCTGGAAACACCATATATTTT. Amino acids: CASSLGGGSSGNTIYF.

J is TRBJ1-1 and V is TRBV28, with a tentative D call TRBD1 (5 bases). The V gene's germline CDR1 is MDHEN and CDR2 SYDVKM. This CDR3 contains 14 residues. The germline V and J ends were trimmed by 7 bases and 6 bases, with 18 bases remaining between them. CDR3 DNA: TGTGCCAGCACCGTTGGGGGGTTGGAGCCTGAAGCTTTCTTT. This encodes CASTVGGLEPEAFF.

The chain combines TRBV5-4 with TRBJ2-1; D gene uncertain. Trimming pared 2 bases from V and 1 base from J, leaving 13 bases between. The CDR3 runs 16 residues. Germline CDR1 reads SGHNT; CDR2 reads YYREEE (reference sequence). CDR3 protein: CASSFSRAGSYNEQFF. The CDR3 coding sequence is TGTGCCAGCAGCTTTAGTCGGGCTGGGTCCTACAATGAGCAGTTCTTC.

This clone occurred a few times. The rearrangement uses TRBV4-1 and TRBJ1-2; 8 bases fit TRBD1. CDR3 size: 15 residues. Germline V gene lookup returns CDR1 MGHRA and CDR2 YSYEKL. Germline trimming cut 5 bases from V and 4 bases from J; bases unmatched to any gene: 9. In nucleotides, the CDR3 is TGCGCCAGCAGCATCGGACAGGGCGAGGGCTATGGCTACACCTTC. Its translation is CASSIGQGEGYGYTF.

CDR3 in amino acids: CASRIDNSPLHF. The CDR3 DNA follows: TGTGCCAGTAGAATCGATAATTCACCCCTCCACTTT. This chain uses TRBV19 with TRBJ1-6; no clear D gene. V lost 6 bases to trimming and J lost 5 bases, with 5 bases between them. Germline assignment: CDR1 LNHDA and CDR2 SQIVND (reference sequence). The CDR3 contains 12 residues.

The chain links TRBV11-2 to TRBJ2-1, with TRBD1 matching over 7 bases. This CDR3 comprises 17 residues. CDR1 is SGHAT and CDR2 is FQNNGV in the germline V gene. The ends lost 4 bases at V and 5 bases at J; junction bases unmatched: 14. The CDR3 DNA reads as TGTGCCAGCAGCTCGATGAAGGCCGGGACAGAAAACAATGAGCAGTTCTTC. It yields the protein CASSSMKAGTENNEQFF.

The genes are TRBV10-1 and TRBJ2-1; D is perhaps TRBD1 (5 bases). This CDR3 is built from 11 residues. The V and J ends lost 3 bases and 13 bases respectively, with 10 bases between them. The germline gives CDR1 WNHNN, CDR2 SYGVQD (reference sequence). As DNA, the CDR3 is TGCGCCAGCAGTGACAGGGAAATTCAGTTCTTC. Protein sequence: CASSDREIQFF.